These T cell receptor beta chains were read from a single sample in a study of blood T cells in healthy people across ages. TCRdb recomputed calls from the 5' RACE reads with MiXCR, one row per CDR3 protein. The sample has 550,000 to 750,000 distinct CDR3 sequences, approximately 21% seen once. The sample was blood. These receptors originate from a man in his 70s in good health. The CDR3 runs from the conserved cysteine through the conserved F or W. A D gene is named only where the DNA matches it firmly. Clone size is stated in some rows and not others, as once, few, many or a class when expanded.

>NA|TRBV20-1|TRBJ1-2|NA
TGCAGTGCTAGAGATCCCTGGGAAAACTATGGCTACACCTTC
CSARDPWENYGYTF
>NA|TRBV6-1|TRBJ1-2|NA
TGTGCCAGCAGTGAAGCGGGCAGATGGGGCTACACCTTC
CASSEAGRWGYTF
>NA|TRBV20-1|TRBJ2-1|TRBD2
TGCAGTGCTCGTGGGGGGGGACTAGCGGGAGGTCATGAGCAGTTCTTC
CSARGGGLAGGHEQFF
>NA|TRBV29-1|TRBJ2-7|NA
TGCAGCGTCTCCCACCCGAGCTCCTACGAGCAGTACTTC
CSVSHPSSYEQYF
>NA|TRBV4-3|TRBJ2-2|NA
TGCGCCAGCAGCCAAGATGGTTCACTGAACACCGGGGAGCTGTTTTTT
CASSQDGSLNTGELFF
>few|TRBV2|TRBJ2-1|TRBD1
TGTGCCAGCAGTGAACGTCAACAGGGGGCTCGGTTCTTC
CASSERQQGARFF
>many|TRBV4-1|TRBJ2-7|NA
TGCGCCAGCAGCCAAGGGCCCTCCTACGAGCAGTACTTC
CASSQGPSYEQYF
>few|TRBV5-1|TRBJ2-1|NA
TGCGCCAGCAGCTTGGAAGCGACCTACAATGAGCAGTTCTTC
CASSLEATYNEQFF
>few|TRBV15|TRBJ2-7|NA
TGTGCCACCAGCAGCGGCAGCACCTACAAGCAGTACTTC
CATSSGSTYKQYF
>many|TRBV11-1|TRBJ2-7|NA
TGTGCCAGCAGCTTTTCGGAATCCTACGAGCAGTACTTC
CASSFSESYEQYF
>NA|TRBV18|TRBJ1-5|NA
TGTGCCAGCCCCCCCTCTTTGGTGCAGACTAATCAGCCCCAGCATTTT
CASPPSLVQTNQPQHF
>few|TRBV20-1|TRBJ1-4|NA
TGCAGTGCTAGTTACAAGGACAAACTGTTTTTT
CSASYKDKLFF